The 14 T cell receptor beta chains in this list originate from one sample, sequenced in a study of cytomegalovirus exposure and HLA in healthy donors. The primer mix had 60 Vbeta and 13 Jbeta primers. Assay: immunoSEQ multiplex PCR; the TCRdb copy retains only in-frame clones and omits some. The sample consists of 210,000 or so clones, just over 75% of them appearing once. Specimen: PBMCs. These receptors were obtained from a woman aged 60-75 years in good health and CMV-seropositive.

The chain recombines TRBV5-1 with TRBJ1-2, with D possibly being TRBD1 (5 bases). V was shortened by 0 bases and J by 5 bases, with 14 bases between the two germline ends. Germline V gene data show CDR1 as SGHRS and CDR2 as YFSETQ. CDR3 length: 15 amino acids. CDR3: CASSLASRAGYGYTF. The CDR3 DNA reads TGCGCCAGCAGCTTGGCGTCTAGGGCAGGGTATGGCTACACCTTC.

A few counts support this clone. Other DNA sequences in this specimen translate into the identical CDR3. The gene calls are TRBV18 and TRBJ1-3; TRBD1 aligns across 9 bases. Unmatched junction bases numbered 3, after V lost 3 bases and J lost 3 bases. CDR1 is KGHSH, CDR2 LQKENI, per germline. CDR3 size: 15 residues. The CDR3 bases are TGTGCCAGCTCACCGGGGACAGGGATTGGAAACACCATATATTTT. This sequence encodes CASSPGTGIGNTIYF.

The V and J genes are TRBV6-5 and TRBJ1-2; D is ambiguous. Trimming removed 2 bases from V and 2 bases from J, with 12 bases in between. This CDR3 contains 15 residues. Germline V CDR1 and CDR2: MNHEY, SVGAGI. CDR3 sequence reads: CASSYGSPQNYGYTF. CDR3 DNA: TGTGCCAGCAGTTACGGTAGCCCCCAAAACTATGGCTACACCTTC.

The chain has TRBV7-2 and TRBJ1-5; D may be TRBD1 (5 bases). The CDR3 totals 14 residues. Per germline, CDR1 SGHTA and CDR2 FQGNSA. Trimming cost V 3 bases and J 1 base, with 7 bases left between them. The CDR3 sequence: CASSFTGSNQPQHF. In DNA form, the CDR3 reads TGTGCCAGCAGCTTCACAGGAAGCAATCAGCCCCAGCATTTT.

This sequence joins TRBV5-1 and TRBJ2-7; D is uncertain. Germline CDR1 reads SGHRS; CDR2 reads YFSETQ. Trimming took off 3 bases at V and 2 bases at J, with 12 bases between the two ends. CDR3 length: 14 amino acids. The CDR3 DNA reads as TGCGCCAGCAGCTCCCGAGGTCAACCCTACGAGCAGTACTTC. Protein product: CASSSRGQPYEQYF.

J is TRBJ1-1 and V is TRBV4-2; unclear D gene. The CDR3 is made up of 14 amino acids. The germline V gene has CDR1 LGHNA and CDR2 YNFKEQ. Trimming removed 4 bases from V and 4 bases from J, with 13 bases in between. The DNA for the CDR3 is TGTGCCAGCAGCCCACAACAAGAGGCCACTGAAGCTTTCTTT. Amino acids: CASSPQQEATEAFF.

J is TRBJ2-6 and V is TRBV7-9; a possible D gene is TRBD1 (5 bases). The CDR3 has 15 residues. Trimming cost V 2 bases and J 1 base, with 6 bases left between them. Per the germline V gene, CDR1 is SEHNR and CDR2 is FQNEAQ (reference sequence). The CDR3 DNA reads as TGTGCCAGCAGCTTATCAGGGTCTGGGGCCAACGTCCTGACTTTC. Its translation is CASSLSGSGANVLTF.

The J gene is TRBJ1-5, the V gene TRBV2; D is unresolved. The V and J ends lost 2 bases and 12 bases respectively, with 11 bases between them. This CDR3 spans 12 amino acids. Looked up from germline, CDR1 is SNHLY and CDR2 is FYNNEI. CDR3 in DNA: TGTGCCAGCAGTGAAACCCCCTCAGTCCAGCATTTT. Its translation is CASSETPSVQHF.

The table lists this clone with a few counts. The chain has TRBV4-2 and TRBJ2-7; 16 bases are a match to TRBD2. This CDR3 is built from 17 residues. From germline, CDR1 is LGHNA and CDR2 YNFKEQ. The J segment lost 7 bases and the V segment lost 4 bases, leaving 10 bases of the junction unmatched. The chain's CDR3 is CASSPTGTSGGAGEQYF. CDR3 nucleotides: TGTGCCAGCAGCCCCACCGGGACTAGCGGGGGGGCGGGAGAGCAGTACTTC.

V gene TRBV7-8 combines with J gene TRBJ1-2; TRBD1 is a possible D gene (5 bases). Trimming cost V 3 bases and J 1 base, with 9 bases left between them. Germline-derived CDR1 and CDR2 are SGHVS and FQNEAQ. The CDR3 is 14 amino acids. CDR3 DNA: TGTGCCAGCAGCTTTAGCAGGGTTAACTATGGCTACACCTTC. Translation gives CASSFSRVNYGYTF.

The CDR3 DNA reads TGCGCCAGCAGCCCACTCCGGGACAGCGAAAAACTGTTTTTT. Translating it yields CASSPLRDSEKLFF. The chain joins TRBV4-3 to TRBJ1-4, with TRBD1 identical over 7 bases. The ends lost 4 bases at V and 8 bases at J; junction bases unmatched: 7. This CDR3 spans 14 amino acids. Germline V gene lookup returns CDR1 LGHNA and CDR2 YSLEER.

CDR3 in amino acids: CASSSGGTQETQYF. The CDR3 region has the DNA TGTGCCAGCAGCTCGGGGGGGACCCAAGAGACCCAGTACTTC. V is TRBV5-4 and J is TRBJ2-5, with TRBD2 matching over 8 bases. Germline trimming cut 3 bases from V and 1 base from J; bases unmatched to any gene: 2. The V gene's germline CDR1 is SGHNT and CDR2 YYREEE (reference sequence). CDR3 length equals 14 residues.

The chain has TRBV19 and TRBJ1-2, with D maybe TRBD1 (6 bases). The germline CDR1 and CDR2 sequences are LNHDA and SQIVND (reference sequence). The V end was cut by 6 bases, the J end by 8 bases, with 22 bases between. CDR3 length: 15 amino acids. The DNA for the CDR3 is TGTGCCAGTAGAACAGCCGGGGCAGGGGTTGCCGGCTACACCTTC. This translates into CASRTAGAGVAGYTF.

V gene TRBV7-2 combines with J gene TRBJ2-1, with TRBD2 matching 7 bases. With V trimmed by 5 bases and J by 6 bases, 4 bases remained unmatched. The germline V gene has CDR1 SGHTA and CDR2 FQGNSA. The CDR3 has 13 residues. In DNA, the CDR3 is TGTGCCAGCAGCCTGGGACTAACCAATGAGCAGTTCTTC. Translation gives CASSLGLTNEQFF.